Below are 30 T cell receptor beta chains sequenced from a single sample in a study of blood T cell repertoires in COVID-19. Sequencing was performed with immunoSEQ multiplex PCR; in TCRdb, only in-frame clones are kept and a portion is missing. There are a few hundred thousand clones in the sample; around four fifths occur only once, and around 5.5% lies in the top ten. Sequencing was carried out using peripheral blood. The receptors derive from a woman aged 55-70 years who had recovered from COVID-19.

This CDR3 is CASGGGQPYNEQFF. DNA of the CDR3: TGTGCCTCCGGGGGGGGACAGCCCTACAATGAGCAGTTCTTC. This rearrangement joins TRBV7-9 to TRBJ2-1; D possibly corresponds to TRBD2 (8 bases). Trimming shortened V by 11 bases and J by 2 bases, and 16 bases separated the two germline ends. The CDR3 consists of 14 residues. Germline assignment: CDR1 SEHNR and CDR2 FQNEAQ (reference sequence). The full variable domain, its missing parts supplied by reference TRBV7-9 and TRBJ2-1, is DTGVSQNPRHKITKRGQNVTFRCDPISEHNRLYWYRQTLGQGPEFLTYFQNEAQLEKSRLLSDRFSAERPKGSFSTLEIQRTEQGDSAMYLCASGGGQPYNEQFFGPGTRLTVL.

This rearrangement joins TRBV7-6 to TRBJ2-7; D is unresolved. Germline V gene data show CDR1 as SGHVS and CDR2 as FNYEAQ. V was shortened by 1 base and J by 4 bases, with 17 bases between the two germline ends. The CDR3 covers 16 residues. CDR3 amino acids: CASSLVGDLARYEQYF. The CDR3 nucleotides read TGTGCCAGCAGCTTAGTAGGTGACTTGGCGAGGTACGAGCAGTACTTC.

This chain connects TRBV4-1 to TRBJ2-3, with 10 bases fitting TRBD2. Germline V CDR1 and CDR2: MGHRA, YSYEKL. This CDR3 is 17 amino acids long. Unmatched junction bases numbered 7, after V lost 2 bases and J lost 2 bases. The CDR3 here is CASSQFSGGSFTDTQYF. The DNA for the CDR3 is TGCGCCAGCAGCCAATTTAGCGGGGGGAGTTTCACAGATACGCAGTATTTT.

This chain links TRBV2 with TRBJ2-5, with 10 positions matching TRBD1. The CDR3 has 13 residues. Germline CDR1 and CDR2: SNHLY and FYNNEI. Trimming cost V 7 bases and J 4 bases; bases outside gene matches: 3. The CDR3 protein is CASNGQGVETQYF. DNA of the CDR3: TGTGCCAGCAACGGACAGGGGGTAGAGACCCAGTACTTC.

V and J are TRBV27 and TRBJ1-5, with TRBD1 matching 7 bases. CDR3 size: 17 residues. With 0 bases clipped from V and 0 bases from J, the junction kept 5 bases outside the gene matches. In germline, CDR1 is MNHEY, CDR2 SMNVEV (reference sequence). DNA for the CDR3: TGTGCCAGCAGTTTATCCGGGACAGACTATAGCAATCAGCCCCAGCATTTT. Translated: CASSLSGTDYSNQPQHF.

CDR3 protein: CASSVRQGKNTGELFF. The CDR3 DNA reads TGTGCCAGCAGCGTTAGACAGGGGAAGAACACCGGGGAGCTGTTTTTT. The rearrangement links TRBV7-9 to TRBJ2-2, with 8 bases matching TRBD1. Trimming at V came to 5 bases and at J to 1 base, leaving 6 bases not matched to a gene. CDR3 length: 16 amino acids. The germline V gene encodes CDR1 SEHNR and CDR2 FQNEAQ (reference sequence).

A few counts support this clone. The chain recombines TRBV5-4 with TRBJ2-5, with 8 nucleotides matching TRBD1. There are 16 residues in the CDR3. V shed 0 bases, J shed 5 bases, and the junction held 9 bases outside the gene matches. From germline, CDR1 is SGHNT and CDR2 YYREEE (reference sequence). The CDR3 sequence is CASSLVTGGRGETQYF. CDR3 coding DNA: TGTGCCAGCAGCTTGGTCACAGGGGGTCGTGGGGAGACCCAGTACTTC.

The chain employs TRBV7-2 and TRBJ2-1; D is undetermined. Germline V gene sequence: CDR1 SGHTA, CDR2 FQGNSA. CDR3 size: 11 residues. The V gene lost 1 base and the J gene lost 9 bases, with 4 bases spanning the gap. The CDR3 is CASSLGGEQFF. In DNA, the CDR3 is TGTGCCAGCAGCTTAGGCGGTGAGCAGTTCTTC. Variable domain in full (rest from reference TRBV7-2 and TRBJ2-1): GAGVSQSPSNKVTEKGKDVELRCDPISGHTALYWYRQSLGQGLEFLIYFQGNSAPDKSGLPSDRFSAERTGGSVSTLTIQRTQQEDSAVYLCASSLGGEQFFGPGTRLTVL.

J is TRBJ2-1 and V is TRBV11-3, with D possibly TRBD2 on 7 matching bases. V dropped 5 bases and J dropped 6 bases, with 17 bases sitting between them. CDR1 and CDR2 from the germline V gene are SGHNT and YENEEA. The CDR3 runs to 15 residues. The CDR3 is CASSEGGALTNEQFF. Written as DNA, the CDR3 is TGTGCCAGCAGCGAAGGGGGGGCACTTACCAATGAGCAGTTCTTC.

The V call is TRBV6-5, the J call TRBJ2-5, with D tentatively TRBD1 (5 bases). V dropped 5 bases and J dropped 5 bases, with 12 bases sitting between them. This CDR3 spans 13 amino acids. Germline CDR1 is MNHEY and CDR2 is SVGAGI. The CDR3 sequence: CASSQQGLETQYF. The CDR3 DNA reads TGTGCCAGCAGTCAGCAGGGCCTGGAGACCCAGTACTTC.

The chain recombines TRBV19 with TRBJ2-2, with D tentatively TRBD1 (6 bases). The CDR3 runs to 15 residues. V was pared by 11 bases and J by 0 bases, with 16 bases between. Per germline, CDR1 LNHDA and CDR2 SQIVND (reference sequence). The DNA of the CDR3 is TGTGCCTCCAGAGGACAGACCACGAACACCGGGGAGCTGTTTTTT. Protein sequence: CASRGQTTNTGELFF.

The DNA of the CDR3 is TGTGCCATCAGTGTAGGGACTAGCGGGCTACAAGAGACCCAGTACTTC. Translated: CAISVGTSGLQETQYF. This sequence joins TRBV10-3 and TRBJ2-5, with 12 nucleotides matching TRBD2. Germline CDR1 ENHRY, CDR2 SYGVKD. The ends lost 4 bases at V and 2 bases at J; junction bases unmatched: 5. There are 16 residues in the CDR3.

This clone was seen only a few times. The gene calls are TRBV12-3 or TRBV12-4 and TRBJ1-5; D call uncertain. This CDR3 is 13 amino acids long. V lost 7 bases, J lost 2 bases, and 9 bases lay in between. CDR3 nucleotide sequence: TGTGCCAGCAAGCCCCAGGGCAATCAGCCCCAGCATTTT. Translated, it gives CASKPQGNQPQHF.

This clone was recorded only once. This chain connects TRBV19 to TRBJ2-7; 10 positions agree with TRBD1. The J segment lost 2 bases and the V segment lost 6 bases, leaving 4 bases of the junction unmatched. This CDR3 is 14 amino acids long. Germline CDR1 reads LNHDA; CDR2 reads SQIVND (reference sequence). The CDR3 DNA sequence: TGTGCCAGTAGAGCCGGGACAGGGGCCTACGAGCAGTACTTC. Translated: CASRAGTGAYEQYF.

The CDR3, as DNA: TGTGCCAGCAGACCAGAGTTCTTC. This codes for CASRPEFF. The chain employs TRBV7-2 and TRBJ2-1; no reliable D call. Per germline, CDR1 SGHTA and CDR2 FQGNSA. The V gene lost 6 bases and the J gene lost 14 bases, with 5 bases spanning the gap. This CDR3 region has 8 residues.

The genes are TRBV7-3 and TRBJ2-2; weak D call: TRBD2 (7 bases). CDR1 and CDR2 (germline): SGHTA, FQGTGA. The CDR3 contains 17 residues. Deletions cut 1 base from V and 5 bases from J, with 17 bases between. CDR3 in DNA: TGTGCCAGCAGCTTAATGGCCCGGGGGGCCGAGACCGGGGAGCTGTTTTTT. Encoded protein: CASSLMARGAETGELFF. The whole variable domain, filled in from reference TRBV7-3 and TRBJ2-2, reads GAGVSQTPSNKVTEKGKYVELRCDPISGHTALYWYRQSLGQGPEFLIYFQGTGAADDSGLPNDRFFAVRPEGSVSTLKIQRTERGDSAVYLCASSLMARGAETGELFFGEGSRLTVL.

CDR3 protein: CAIRDRGSGNTIYF. In nucleotides, the CDR3 is TGTGCCATCAGGGACAGGGGATCTGGAAACACCATATATTTT. J is TRBJ1-3 and V is TRBV10-3, with 9 nucleotides matching TRBD1. This CDR3 has 14 amino acids. V lost 6 bases, J lost 1 base, and 1 base stayed unmatched. Germline lookup yields CDR1 ENHRY and CDR2 SYGVKD.

The chain links TRBV12-5 to TRBJ1-4, with D perhaps matching TRBD1 (5 bases). V was trimmed by 3 bases and J by 3 bases, leaving 17 bases between them. The germline V gene has CDR1 LGHNT and CDR2 FRNRAP. The CDR3 runs 17 residues. The DNA for the CDR3 is TGTGCTAGTGGTTTTGGGGGTCGGGGGATATCTAATGAAAAACTGTTTTTT. Amino acids: CASGFGGRGISNEKLFF. The variable domain in full, with the rest retrieved from reference TRBV12-5 and TRBJ1-4, is DARVTQTPRHKVTEMGQEVTMRCQPILGHNTVFWYRQTMMQGLELLAYFRNRAPLDDSGMPKDRFSAEMPDATLATLKIQPSEPRDSAVYFCASGFGGRGISNEKLFFGSGTQLSVL.

The chain links TRBV18 to TRBJ1-3; D is undetermined. V was cut by 3 bases and J by 0 bases, with 12 bases left in between. This CDR3 region has 16 residues. Looked up from germline, CDR1 is KGHSH and CDR2 is LQKENI. The CDR3 sequence is CASSPRVLDSGNTIYF. The CDR3 region has the DNA TGTGCCAGCTCACCTCGCGTTTTAGACTCTGGAAACACCATATATTTT. Full variable domain (outside the CDR3, taken from reference TRBV18 and TRBJ1-3): NAGVMQNPRHLVRRRGQEARLRCSPMKGHSHVYWYRQLPEEGLKFMVYLQKENIIDESGMPKERFSAEFPKEGPSILRIQQVVRGDSAAYFCASSPRVLDSGNTIYFGEGSWLTVV.

In its sample, this clone was seen once. The CDR3: CASSLNMNTEAFF. CDR3 sequence (DNA): TGTGCCAGCAGCTTGAATATGAACACTGAAGCTTTCTTT. This chain uses TRBV5-6 with TRBJ1-1; D is ambiguous. V was pared by 1 base and J by 0 bases, with 4 bases between. Germline-derived CDR1 and CDR2 are SGHDT and YYEEEE. There are 13 residues in the CDR3.

The chain employs TRBV4-1 and TRBJ2-5; no clear D. CDR3 length equals 14 residues. Trimming cost V 1 base and J 5 bases, with 11 bases left between them. In germline, CDR1 is MGHRA, CDR2 YSYEKL. Here the CDR3 DNA reads TGCGCCAGCAGCCAAGTTGGAGCGTTGGAGACCCAGTACTTC. Its protein product is CASSQVGALETQYF.

The chain joins TRBV5-8 to TRBJ2-7; TRBD1 matches at 7 bases. The CDR3 is made up of 15 amino acids. Germline CDR1 SGHTS, CDR2 YDEGEE. Trimming took 3 bases from V and 5 from J; bases not matched to a gene: 11. CDR3 sequence reads: CASSYRLRGRHEQYF. CDR3 coding DNA: TGTGCCAGCAGCTACCGTCTTAGGGGGCGGCACGAGCAGTACTTC. The whole variable domain, remainder taken from reference TRBV5-8 and TRBJ2-7, is EAGVTQSPTHLIKTRGQQATLRCSPISGHTSVYWYQQALGLGLQFLLWYDEGEERNRGNFPPRFSGRQFPNYSSELNVNALELEDSALYLCASSYRLRGRHEQYFGPGTRLTVT.

The gene calls are TRBV2 and TRBJ1-2; 8 positions agree with TRBD1. CDR3 length: 13 residues. The V gene end was trimmed by 8 bases and the J gene end by 4 bases; junction bases not matched to a gene: 6. From germline, CDR1 is SNHLY and CDR2 FYNNEI. CDR3 in amino acids: CASRQGAIYGYTF. CDR3 DNA: TGTGCCAGCCGTCAGGGGGCAATCTATGGCTACACCTTC. Combining the CDR3 with reference TRBV2 and TRBJ1-2 gives the whole variable domain EPEVTQTPSHQVTQMGQEVILRCVPISNHLYFYWYRQILGQKVEFLVSFYNNEISEKSEIFDDQFSVERPDGSNFTLKIRSTKLEDSAMYFCASRQGAIYGYTFGSGTRLTVV.

The V and J genes are TRBV5-1 and TRBJ1-2, with D possibly matching TRBD1 (6 bases). Trimming removed 4 bases from V and 2 bases from J, with 12 bases in between. The CDR3 contains 14 residues. Germline CDR1 reads SGHRS; CDR2 reads YFSETQ. For the CDR3, the DNA is TGCGCCAGCAGCCAGGGGTCACAAAACTATGGCTACACCTTC. Its protein product is CASSQGSQNYGYTF.

The V call is TRBV20-1, the J call TRBJ1-4, with D uncertain. CDR1 is DFQATT, CDR2 SNEGSKA, per germline (reference sequence). CDR3 length equals 12 residues. V was clipped by 3 bases and J by 8 bases, with 10 bases between them. CDR3 protein: CSASYRVEKLFF. The CDR3 bases are TGCAGTGCTAGTTACCGAGTAGAAAAACTGTTTTTT.

The chain has TRBV3-1 (or the pseudogene TRBV3-2) and TRBJ1-2, with D uncertain. The CDR3 loop spans 13 amino acids. V shed 2 bases and J shed 7 bases, with 11 bases lying between them. Germline V lookup: CDR1 LGHDT, CDR2 YNNKEL (reference sequence). CDR3 nucleotide sequence: TGTGCCAGCAGCCAATTAACCAATAGTGGCTACACCTTC. It encodes CASSQLTNSGYTF.

V usage is TRBV6-2 or TRBV6-3 and J usage is TRBJ1-5; 11 bases map to TRBD1. J was trimmed by 0 bases and V by 4 bases; bases with no gene match: 8. The CDR3 sequence is 18 residues long. Germline V CDR1 and CDR2: MNHEY, SVGEGT. The CDR3 here is CASSSRTGGLYSNQPQHF. DNA of the CDR3: TGTGCCAGCAGTTCGCGGACAGGGGGCCTTTATAGCAATCAGCCCCAGCATTTT.

The CDR3 sequence: CASSVDGSSYNSPLHF. DNA of the CDR3: TGTGCCAGCAGCGTAGATGGGAGCTCCTATAATTCACCCCTCCACTTT. This sequence joins TRBV9 and TRBJ1-6; D ambiguous. Germline CDR1 is SGDLS and CDR2 is YYNGEE. The CDR3 totals 16 residues. V shed 0 bases and J shed 0 bases, with 7 bases lying between them.

The CDR3 here is CAISLAGGPDEQFF. As DNA, the CDR3 is TGTGCCATCAGTCTAGCGGGGGGGCCGGATGAGCAGTTCTTC. V usage is TRBV10-3 and J usage is TRBJ2-1; 12 bases align to TRBD2. Germline V gives CDR1 ENHRY, CDR2 SYGVKD. The CDR3 extends over 14 amino acids. After removal of 5 bases from V and 8 bases from J, the junction contained 4 bases not matched to a gene.

The V gene is TRBV11-2, the J gene TRBJ1-3; 9 nucleotides match TRBD1. The ends lost 1 base at V and 1 base at J; junction bases unmatched: 5. CDR3 size: 17 residues. Germline V gives CDR1 SGHAT, CDR2 FQNNGV. The CDR3 coding sequence is TGTGCCAGCAGCTTAGGGCGGGGACAGGGTTCTGGAAACACCATATATTTT. Translated, it gives CASSLGRGQGSGNTIYF.